This T cell receptor beta chain was documented in a study of blood T cell repertoires in COVID-19. Study-wide context: COVID-19 samples from acute and convalescent phases originated in the United States, Italy and Spain. Nucleic acid was either cDNA or gDNA, and it came from T cells, B-cell-depleted T cells, or PBMCs.

Under the authors' procedure: The assay estimated nucleated cells by amplifying reference gene primers. Method: immunoSEQ multiplex PCR; TCRdb's copy keeps in-frame clones and lacks some. V and J calls and clone size follow that table, whereas D and trimming were derived from the DNA. The sample lists fewer than 300,000 clones, about 80% occurring once. The germline CDR1 and CDR2 sequences are SGHNT and YYREEE (reference sequence). The J segment lost 6 bases and the V segment lost 2 bases, leaving 5 bases of the junction unmatched. The CDR3 is 13 amino acids. This receptor was taken from a human donor in a cohort sampled during active COVID-19. The sample taken for sequencing was peripheral blood. J is TRBJ2-7 and V is TRBV5-4, with 7 bases aligning to TRBD2. The CDR3 region has the DNA TGTGCCAGCAGCTTAAGCGGGGCCGGCGAGCAGTACTTC. This sequence encodes CASSLSGAGEQYF.